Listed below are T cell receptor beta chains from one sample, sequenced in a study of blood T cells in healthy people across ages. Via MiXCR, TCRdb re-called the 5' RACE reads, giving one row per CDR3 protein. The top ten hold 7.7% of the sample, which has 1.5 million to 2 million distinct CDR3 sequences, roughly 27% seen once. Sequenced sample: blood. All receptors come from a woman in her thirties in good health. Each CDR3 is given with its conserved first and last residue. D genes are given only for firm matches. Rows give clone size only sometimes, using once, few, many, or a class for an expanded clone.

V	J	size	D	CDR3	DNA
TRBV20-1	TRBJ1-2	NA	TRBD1	CSATGQGNGHTF	TGCAGTGCTACGGGACAGGGCAATGGCCACACCTTC
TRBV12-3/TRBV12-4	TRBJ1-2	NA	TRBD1	CASSSRQGRNGYTF	TGTGCCAGCAGCTCCAGACAGGGGAGGAATGGCTACACCTTC
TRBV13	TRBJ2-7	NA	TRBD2	CVSSLGGTLGSYEQYF	TGTGTCAGCAGCTTGGGGGGGACTCTAGGATCCTACGAGCAGTACTTC
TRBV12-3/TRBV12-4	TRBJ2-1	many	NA	CASSSEAVRRNNEQFF	TGTGCCAGCAGTTCAGAAGCCGTCCGGCGCAACAATGAGCAGTTCTTC
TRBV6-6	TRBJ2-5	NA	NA	CASSSGGSYGQYF	TGTGCCAGCAGTTCCGGGGGTTCTTACGGGCAGTACTTC
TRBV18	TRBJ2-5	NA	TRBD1	CASRTGTGRETQYF	TGTGCCAGCCGCACCGGGACAGGGAGGGAGACCCAGTACTTC
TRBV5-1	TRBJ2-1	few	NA	CASSLGAQDNEQFF	TGCGCCAGCAGCTTGGGGGCTCAGGACAATGAGCAGTTCTTC
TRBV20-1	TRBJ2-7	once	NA	CRAREGPGEQYF	TGCAGGGCTAGAGAGGGCCCTGGCGAGCAGTACTTC
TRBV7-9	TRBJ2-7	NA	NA	CASSLAAGKEQYF	TGTGCCAGCAGCTTAGCGGCTGGGAAAGAGCAGTACTTC
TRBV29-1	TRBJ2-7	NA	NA	CSAPSPGTADYEQYF	TGCAGCGCACCGAGTCCCGGGACGGCTGACTACGAGCAGTACTTC
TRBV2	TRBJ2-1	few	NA	CASSQELVEQFF	TGTGCCAGCAGCCAGGAGCTCGTCGAGCAGTTCTTC
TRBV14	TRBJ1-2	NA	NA	CASSPVLGANYGYTF	TGTGCCAGCAGCCCTGTGCTGGGAGCTAACTATGGCTACACCTTC
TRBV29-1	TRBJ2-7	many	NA	CSAKSGGGGYEQYF	TGCAGCGCCAAATCGGGTGGAGGGGGCTACGAGCAGTACTTC
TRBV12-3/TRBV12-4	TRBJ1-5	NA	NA	CASTRGAVHPQHF	TGTGCCAGCACCCGCGGGGCGGTTCACCCCCAGCATTTT